One sample yielded the 28 T cell receptor beta chains listed below, sequenced in a study of blood T cell repertoires in COVID-19. Here immunoSEQ multiplex PCR was the method, and the copy in TCRdb shows in-frame clones only, minus some. The sample lists 150,000 to 190,000 clones; roughly nine tenths were seen once. Sequenced sample: peripheral blood. The receptors were sampled from a woman in her forties with acute or convalescent COVID-19.

The V gene is TRBV5-1, the J gene TRBJ1-6; D is possibly TRBD1 (6 bases). CDR3 length: 18 residues. Trimming took 1 base from V and 1 from J, leaving 15 bases between them. Germline V gives CDR1 SGHRS, CDR2 YFSETQ. The CDR3 DNA reads as TGCGCCAGCAGCTTGACAGGGATGACAGAGTCCTATAATTCACCCCTCCACTTT. This encodes CASSLTGMTESYNSPLHF.

The chain uses TRBV5-3 and TRBJ2-3; 8 positions agree with TRBD1. TRBV5-3 is sorted into the ORF group, with uncertain function. This CDR3 has 15 residues. V dropped 5 bases and J dropped 6; count of bases not matched to a gene: 11. The DNA for the CDR3 is TGTGCCAGAAGGCCGGGACAGGAGACCCTTGATACGCAGTATTTT. The encoded protein is CARRPGQETLDTQYF.

The chain recombines TRBV7-6 with TRBJ2-1; the D gene is possibly TRBD1 (5 bases). Germline assignment: CDR1 SGHVS and CDR2 FNYEAQ. V shed 2 bases and J shed 5 bases, with 10 bases lying between them. The CDR3 sequence is 14 residues long. CDR3 residues: CASSLQDRDNEQFF. The DNA for the CDR3 is TGTGCCAGCAGCTTACAAGACAGAGACAATGAGCAGTTCTTC. The full variable domain, its missing parts supplied by reference TRBV7-6 and TRBJ2-1, is GAGVSQSPRYKVTKRGQDVALRCDPISGHVSLYWYRQALGQGPEFLTYFNYEAQQDKSGLPNDRFSAERPEGSISTLTIQRTEQRDSAMYRCASSLQDRDNEQFFGPGTRLTVL.

The rearrangement uses TRBV4-1 and TRBJ1-2, with 11 nucleotides matching TRBD1. Per germline, CDR1 MGHRA and CDR2 YSYEKL. The CDR3 runs 17 residues. Germline trimming cut 0 bases from V and 6 bases from J; bases unmatched to any gene: 9. CDR3 coding DNA: TGCGCCAGCAGCCAAGATGGCAAGGACAGGGGGCATCATGGCTACACCTTC. This sequence encodes CASSQDGKDRGHHGYTF.

This clone showed up just once. The CDR3 loop reads CASTGQPYNEQFF. The CDR3 DNA reads as TGCGCCAGTACAGGGCAACCCTACAATGAGCAGTTCTTC. The rearrangement uses TRBV4-1 and TRBJ2-1; perhaps TRBD1 as D (6 bases). Trimming shortened V by 9 bases and J by 2 bases, and 11 bases separated the two germline ends. Germline V gene data show CDR1 as MGHRA and CDR2 as YSYEKL. This CDR3 region has 13 residues.

This clone was detected only once. The chain carries TRBV11-3 and TRBJ2-1; 7 bases match TRBD2. The trim removed 5 bases at V and 10 bases at J, leaving 14 bases unmatched. The CDR3 totals 15 residues. CDR1 and CDR2 from the germline V gene are SGHNT and YENEEA. CDR3 amino acids: CASSLSGLALEEQFF. The CDR3 coding sequence is TGTGCCAGCAGCCTTAGCGGGCTCGCCCTAGAAGAGCAGTTCTTC.

V gene TRBV5-1 combines with J gene TRBJ2-3; no clear D. The CDR3 totals 12 residues. V was pared by 5 bases and J by 2 bases, with 6 bases between. The germline V gene has CDR1 SGHRS and CDR2 YFSETQ. The CDR3 bases are TGCGCCAGCAGACAAAACACAGATACGCAGTATTTT. Translating gives CASRQNTDTQYF. The full variable domain, in which reference TRBV5-1 and TRBJ2-3 provide the parts outside the CDR3, is KAGVTQTPRYLIKTRGQQVTLSCSPISGHRSVSWYQQTPGQGLQFLFEYFSETQRNKGNFPGRFSGRQFSNSRSEMNVSTLELGDSALYLCASRQNTDTQYFGPGTRLTVL.

The chain couples TRBV9 to TRBJ2-2; 10 bases fit TRBD1. This CDR3 contains 15 residues. Germline V CDR1 and CDR2: SGDLS, YYNGEE. V shed 2 bases and J 10 bases; nucleotides not matched to a gene: 8. This chain's CDR3 is CASSVITGTGEELFF. The CDR3 DNA is TGTGCCAGCAGCGTGATAACCGGGACAGGGGAGGAGCTGTTTTTT.

The rearrangement joins TRBV19 to TRBJ2-5, with 13 bases lining up with TRBD2. V gave up 3 bases and J gave up 5 bases; unmatched junction bases: 3. This CDR3 has 15 residues. In germline, CDR1 is LNHDA, CDR2 SQIVND (reference sequence). CDR3 coding DNA: TGTGCCAGTAGTATTGGGACTAGCGGGATGGAGACCCAGTACTTC. This translates into CASSIGTSGMETQYF.

This clone was detected only once. V usage is TRBV7-8 and J usage is TRBJ1-5; 8 bases agree with TRBD1. Losses at the gene ends were 1 base for V and 8 bases for J; bases not matched to a gene: 7. There are 15 residues in the CDR3. Germline V gene sequence: CDR1 SGHVS, CDR2 FQNEAQ. This CDR3 is CASSLEGQAAKPQHF. Written as DNA, the CDR3 is TGTGCCAGCAGCTTAGAGGGACAGGCTGCAAAGCCCCAGCATTTT.

This sequence joins TRBV13 and TRBJ2-1; TRBD2 aligns across 7 bases. Germline trimming cut 1 base from V and 4 bases from J; bases unmatched to any gene: 7. Germline V gene lookup returns CDR1 PRHDT and CDR2 FYEKMQ (reference sequence). The CDR3 consists of 16 residues. CDR3 sequence (DNA): TGTGCCAGCAGCTTAGCGGCGGGGGTGCATTACAATGAGCAGTTCTTC. Translation: CASSLAAGVHYNEQFF.

This rearrangement joins TRBV5-1 to TRBJ2-7, with TRBD1 matching 11 bases. In germline, CDR1 is SGHRS, CDR2 YFSETQ. With V trimmed by 3 bases and J by 5 bases, 4 bases remained unmatched. There are 14 residues in the CDR3. The CDR3: CASSSPGQGDEQYF. As DNA, the CDR3 is TGCGCCAGCAGCTCGCCGGGACAGGGGGACGAGCAGTACTTC.

J is TRBJ2-7 and V is TRBV28, with 7 bases that match TRBD2. With V trimmed by 4 bases and J by 3 bases, 6 bases remained unmatched. CDR1 is MDHEN and CDR2 is SYDVKM in the germline V gene. This CDR3 spans 14 amino acids. The CDR3 sequence: CASSSGGENYEQYF. The CDR3 region has the DNA TGTGCCAGCAGTTCGGGGGGAGAAAACTACGAGCAGTACTTC.

The chain recombines TRBV19 with TRBJ1-1, with D possibly being TRBD1 (6 bases). V was cut by 4 bases and J by 0 bases, with 12 bases left in between. Germline V gene sequence: CDR1 LNHDA, CDR2 SQIVND (reference sequence). The CDR3 loop spans 15 amino acids. CDR3 residues: CASSRAGEMNTEAFF. The CDR3 DNA reads as TGTGCCAGTAGTAGGGCAGGGGAAATGAACACTGAAGCTTTCTTT.

The V gene is TRBV29-1, the J gene TRBJ1-1; the D is unclear. Trimming left V 0 bases short and J 0 bases short, with 8 bases between. Germline assignment: CDR1 SQVTM and CDR2 ANQGSEA. The CDR3 has 14 amino acids. CDR3 nucleotides: TGCAGCGTTGAAGACCAGGTACTGAACACTGAAGCTTTCTTT. This encodes CSVEDQVLNTEAFF.

The count of this clone is one. The sample has other DNA sequences that encode this CDR3 too. The chain combines TRBV19 with TRBJ1-1; weak D call: TRBD1 (5 bases). The V end was cut by 3 bases, the J end by 5 bases, with 10 bases between. The CDR3 length is 13 residues. Looked up from germline, CDR1 is LNHDA and CDR2 is SQIVND (reference sequence). The CDR3 DNA sequence: TGTGCCAGTAGTATTGGGGGGGATACTGAAGCTTTCTTT. This gives the protein CASSIGGDTEAFF. Full variable domain (remainder filled in from reference TRBV19 and TRBJ1-1): DGGITQSPKYLFRKEGQNVTLSCEQNLNHDAMYWYRQDPGQGLRLIYYSQIVNDFQKGDIAEGYSVSREKKESFPLTVTSAQKNPTAFYLCASSIGGDTEAFFGQGTRLTVV.

On this clone: This sample also contains other DNA sequences that code for the same CDR3. The rearrangement joins TRBV2 to TRBJ1-5; weak D call: TRBD1 (5 bases). The V gene lost 1 base and the J gene lost 2 bases, with 6 bases spanning the gap. The germline gives CDR1 SNHLY, CDR2 FYNNEI. CDR3 length equals 14 residues. CDR3 in amino acids: CASSEGRGNQPQHF. Written as DNA, the CDR3 is TGTGCCAGCAGTGAAGGCAGGGGCAATCAGCCCCAGCATTTT.

The chain couples TRBV7-9 to TRBJ1-1; maybe TRBD1 (6 bases). CDR1 and CDR2 (germline): SEHNR, FQNEAQ (reference sequence). The CDR3 has 13 amino acids. V lost 5 bases and J 1 base, leaving 8 bases between the germline ends. Written as DNA, the CDR3 is TGTGCCAGCAGCATACAGGGGAACACTGAAGCTTTCTTT. Its translation is CASSIQGNTEAFF.

The chain couples TRBV2 to TRBJ1-1, with 10 bases lining up with TRBD1. CDR3 size: 16 residues. V shed 4 bases, J shed 6 bases, and the junction held 11 bases outside the gene matches. CDR1 and CDR2 from the germline V gene are SNHLY and FYNNEI. CDR3 protein: CASSVLGDRGLAEAFF. The CDR3 nucleotides read TGTGCCAGCAGTGTTTTAGGGGACAGGGGCTTGGCTGAAGCTTTCTTT.

The chain carries TRBV9 and TRBJ2-7; possible D gene TRBD1, 5 bases. V was trimmed by 4 bases and J by 1 base, leaving 12 bases between them. There are 14 residues in the CDR3. Germline assignment: CDR1 SGDLS and CDR2 YYNGEE. The CDR3 loop reads CASSPEAGSYEQYF. The CDR3 nucleotides are TGTGCCAGCAGCCCCGAGGCAGGGTCCTACGAGCAGTACTTC.

V gene TRBV19 combines with J gene TRBJ1-2, with D unresolved. Germline CDR1 LNHDA, CDR2 SQIVND (reference sequence). The CDR3 loop spans 11 amino acids. With 4 bases removed from V and 11 bases from J, the gap between germline ends came to 11 bases. The CDR3: CASSTQSRYTF. DNA of the CDR3: TGTGCCAGTAGTACCCAATCGCGGTACACCTTC.

The chain employs TRBV7-8 and TRBJ1-6; no definite D call. Trimming pared 7 bases from V and 11 bases from J, leaving 15 bases between. The CDR3 runs to 13 residues. Germline V gene lookup returns CDR1 SGHVS and CDR2 FQNEAQ. The CDR3 here is CASKLVRETPLHF. CDR3 nucleotide sequence: TGTGCCAGCAAGCTAGTTCGGGAAACACCCCTCCACTTT.

The chain couples TRBV7-3 to TRBJ2-2, with no clear D. V lost 5 bases and J lost 2, with 3 bases in between. The CDR3 is 12 amino acids. Germline V gives CDR1 SGHTA, CDR2 FQGTGA. The CDR3 nucleotides are TGTGCCAGCAGCAGCAACACCGGGGAGCTGTTTTTT. Translating it yields CASSSNTGELFF.

CDR3 coding DNA: TGTGCCAGCAGCCCGACGGGACTAGCGGATGAGCAGTTCTTC. This codes for CASSPTGLADEQFF. The chain carries TRBV7-3 and TRBJ2-1; 11 bases agree with TRBD2. After removal of 5 bases from V and 8 bases from J, the junction contained 5 bases not matched to a gene. Germline CDR1 SGHTA, CDR2 FQGTGA. CDR3 length: 14 residues.

Only one count was recorded for this clone. The CDR3 sequence: CASSLDYLQKPLAKNIQYF. The CDR3 DNA follows: TGCGCCAGCAGCTTGGATTATTTACAGAAGCCGCTAGCCAAAAACATTCAGTACTTC. This chain uses TRBV5-1 with TRBJ2-4, with D hard to call. Per germline, CDR1 SGHRS and CDR2 YFSETQ. The CDR3 has 19 amino acids. V was trimmed by 0 bases and J by 0 bases, leaving 19 bases between them.

This clone has a handful of counts. The chain recombines TRBV12-5 with TRBJ1-1; D remains unclear. The V gene's germline CDR1 is LGHNT and CDR2 FRNRAP. With 2 bases removed from V and 4 bases from J, the gap between germline ends came to 8 bases. The CDR3 extends over 13 amino acids. CDR3 region: CASGLFGSTEAFF. The CDR3 DNA follows: TGTGCTAGTGGTTTGTTTGGGAGCACTGAAGCTTTCTTT.

The rearrangement uses TRBV20-1 and TRBJ1-2; no reliable D call. V lost 7 bases, J lost 4 bases, and 10 bases lay in between. The germline gives CDR1 DFQATT, CDR2 SNEGSKA (reference sequence). The CDR3 has 11 residues. CDR3 nucleotide sequence: TGCAGTGGGGCGGGAGGCTATGGCTACACCTTC. It yields the protein CSGAGGYGYTF.

The chain links TRBV5-1 to TRBJ2-1, with 7 bases fitting TRBD1. The ends lost 4 bases at V and 6 bases at J; junction bases unmatched: 10. Per the germline V gene, CDR1 is SGHRS and CDR2 is YFSETQ. CDR3 length: 15 residues. CDR3 residues: CASSNRQGEGNEQFF. In nucleotides, the CDR3 is TGCGCCAGCAGCAACCGACAGGGAGAGGGCAATGAGCAGTTCTTC. The full variable domain, in which reference TRBV5-1 and TRBJ2-1 provide the parts outside the CDR3, is KAGVTQTPRYLIKTRGQQVTLSCSPISGHRSVSWYQQTPGQGLQFLFEYFSETQRNKGNFPGRFSGRQFSNSRSEMNVSTLELGDSALYLCASSNRQGEGNEQFFGPGTRLTVL.